Presented here are 2 T cell receptor beta chains from one specimen sequenced in a study of cytomegalovirus exposure and HLA in healthy donors. The PCR had 60 Vbeta and 13 Jbeta primers. Using immunoSEQ multiplex PCR, the repertoire was profiled, and TCRdb retains in-frame clones only, with some absent. The sample contains fewer than 200,000 clones, approximately 72% of which appear only once. The specimen sequenced was PBMCs. Receptors originate from a human donor in good health.

The chain links TRBV30 to TRBJ1-6, with TRBD1 identical over 7 bases. Germline V gene data show CDR1 as GTSNPN and CDR2 as SVGIG (reference sequence). V was pared by 7 bases and J by 0 bases, with 3 bases of the junction left unmatched. The CDR3 is made up of 14 amino acids. The CDR3 spells CASDRDSYNSPLHF. The CDR3 nucleotides read TGTGCCTCCGACAGGGACTCCTATAATTCACCCCTCCACTTT.

This chain links TRBV7-9 with TRBJ2-3, with a tentative D call TRBD1 (6 bases). The germline V gene has CDR1 SEHNR and CDR2 FQNEAQ (reference sequence). Trimming pared 2 bases from V and 5 bases from J, leaving 11 bases between. The CDR3 has 14 amino acids. The CDR3 DNA reads as TGTGCCAGCAGCTTATTGGGGGCAGGAGATACGCAGTATTTT. Protein product: CASSLLGAGDTQYF.